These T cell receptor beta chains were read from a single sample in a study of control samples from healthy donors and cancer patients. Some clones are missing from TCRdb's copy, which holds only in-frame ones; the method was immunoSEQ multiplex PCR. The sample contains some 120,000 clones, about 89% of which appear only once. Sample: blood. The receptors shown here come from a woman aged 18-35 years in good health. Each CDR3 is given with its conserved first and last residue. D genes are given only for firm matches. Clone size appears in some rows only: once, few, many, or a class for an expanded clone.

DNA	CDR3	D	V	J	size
TGCGCCAGCAGCCGAACTAGCGGGAGTAGCGAGCAGTACTTC	CASSRTSGSSEQYF	TRBD2	TRBV10-2	TRBJ2-7	.
TGTGCCAGCAGTCCAAGCGGCTACGAGCAGTACTTC	CASSPSGYEQYF	.	TRBV6-5	TRBJ2-7	.
TGTGCCAGCAGCTGGGACCCCACAAGGCCCTATAATTCACCCCTCCACTTT	CASSWDPTRPYNSPLHF	.	TRBV5-8	TRBJ1-6	.
TGTGCCAGCCCCCTCCCGGAAGGACAGGAACAAGAGACCCAGTACTTC	CASPLPEGQEQETQYF	TRBD1	TRBV6-4	TRBJ2-5	.
TGTGCCAGCAGCTTATTCCTGAATCAGCCCCAGCATTTT	CASSLFLNQPQHF	.	TRBV27	TRBJ1-5	.
TGCGCCAGCAGCCAAGTGCTCACAGATACGCAGTATTTT	CASSQVLTDTQYF	.	TRBV4-1	TRBJ2-3	.
TGTGCCAGCAGTTTATCCGGGATGGGCTACGAGCAGTACTTC	CASSLSGMGYEQYF	.	TRBV27	TRBJ2-7	.
TGCGCCAGCACTTCTACGGGGTTGGGTGAGACCCAGTACTTC	CASTSTGLGETQYF	.	TRBV5-1	TRBJ2-5	.
TGTGCCAGCAGTTACCGGGACAGAGCTGAAGCTTTCTTT	CASSYRDRAEAFF	TRBD1	TRBV6-5	TRBJ1-1	.
TGTGCCAGCAGTTACTTATTGGGGGACAGGCCCTACGAGCAGTACTTC	CASSYLLGDRPYEQYF	TRBD1	TRBV6-6	TRBJ2-7	.
TGTGCCTGGAGTGTAAAAAGACAGGGGCGCCCCTACGAGCAGTACTTC	CAWSVKRQGRPYEQYF	TRBD1	TRBV30	TRBJ2-7	.
TGTGCCAGCAGCCTCTGTTTTCACAGGCGGCCTGAGCAGTACTTC	CASSLCFHRRPEQYF	.	TRBV3-1/TRBV3-2	TRBJ2-7	.
TGTGCCAGCAGTTTATCCCGACAGGGTGGAGAGACCCAGTACTTC	CASSLSRQGGETQYF	TRBD1	TRBV27	TRBJ2-5	.
TGTGCCAGCAGCGGGACTAGCGGGACAGATACGCAGTATTTT	CASSGTSGTDTQYF	TRBD2	TRBV9	TRBJ2-3	.
TGTGCCAGTAGTATAGTGGGGAGGAACACTGAAGCTTTCTTT	CASSIVGRNTEAFF	.	TRBV19	TRBJ1-1	once
TGTGCCAGCAGTTTATTCGGCAGGGGCAGGATATACGAGCAGTACTTC	CASSLFGRGRIYEQYF	.	TRBV27	TRBJ2-7	.
TGTGCCAGCAGCTTACAGGCGAGCTACGAGCAGTACTTC	CASSLQASYEQYF	.	TRBV5-4	TRBJ2-7	.
TGTGCCAGCAGCTGGATTGACAGGGGGAGCACTGAAGCTTTCTTT	CASSWIDRGSTEAFF	TRBD1	TRBV7-2	TRBJ1-1	.
TGTGCCAGCAGTTTGTCCAGGGGGCCCTACGAGCAGTACTTC	CASSLSRGPYEQYF	TRBD1	TRBV27	TRBJ2-7	.
TGTGCCAGCAGCTCAAGTAGCGGGGAAGAGACCCAGTACTTC	CASSSSSGEETQYF	TRBD2	TRBV7-2	TRBJ2-5	.
TGTGCCAGCAGCCGTCCAGGGCAGTCACAGTACTTC	CASSRPGQSQYF	.	TRBV7-6	TRBJ2-7	.
TGTGCCAGCAGCTTCCAGGGGTCAAACACTGAAGCTTTCTTT	CASSFQGSNTEAFF	.	TRBV7-9	TRBJ1-1	.
TGCGCCAGCAGCTTATCGGGGCAGGGGGCGGCTAATGAAAAACTGTTTTTT	CASSLSGQGAANEKLFF	TRBD1	TRBV5-1	TRBJ1-4	.
TGTGCCAGTTCCCCGGGAGATACGCAGTATTTT	CASSPGDTQYF	.	TRBV18	TRBJ2-3	.
TGTGCCAGCTCACCTGGACAGGGGACCTATGGCTACACCTTC	CASSPGQGTYGYTF	TRBD1	TRBV18	TRBJ1-2	once
TGTGCCAGCAGCTCCGCCACAGGGAACTATGGCTACACCTTC	CASSSATGNYGYTF	.	TRBV13	TRBJ1-2	once
TGTGCCAGCAGTCCAACGACAGATACGCAGTATTTT	CASSPTTDTQYF	.	TRBV5-6	TRBJ2-3	.
TGTGCCAGTAGTGTTCTCAGGGGCGGCTACACCTTC	CASSVLRGGYTF	.	TRBV19	TRBJ1-2	.
TGTGCCAGCAGCTCCCCCGGGACAGGAAGAACTAACTATGGCTACACCTTC	CASSSPGTGRTNYGYTF	TRBD1	TRBV7-2	TRBJ1-2	.
TGTGCCAGCAGTTTATATCCGGGGGCGAACACAGATACGCAGTATTTT	CASSLYPGANTDTQYF	.	TRBV27	TRBJ2-3	.
TGTGCCAGCAGCTTAGCCGGACTAGCGGGAGGGTACAATGAGCAGTTCTTC	CASSLAGLAGGYNEQFF	TRBD2	TRBV11-2	TRBJ2-1	once
TGCGCCAGCAGCTTGGAGGGGCGAAGCTATAATTCACCCCTCCACTTT	CASSLEGRSYNSPLHF	.	TRBV5-1	TRBJ1-6	.
TGTGCCAGCAGCTTAGAGGCGTTGTTTGAGCAGTTCTTC	CASSLEALFEQFF	.	TRBV7-8	TRBJ2-1	.
TGTGCCAGCAGCCCCCGACAGGGAGTGTACCCTAACTATGGCTACACCTTC	CASSPRQGVYPNYGYTF	TRBD1	TRBV7-8	TRBJ1-2	.
TGTGCCATCAGTATGAGGGCGGCCGGAGAATCCGGGGAGCTGTTTTTT	CAISMRAAGESGELFF	.	TRBV10-3	TRBJ2-2	.
TGTGCCAGCTCGGGGGGTGGCTATGGCTACACCTTC	CASSGGGYGYTF	.	TRBV6-5	TRBJ1-2	.
TGTGCCAGCAGCCAATCCCTAGCAGCCTACGAGCAGTACTTC	CASSQSLAAYEQYF	.	TRBV3-1/TRBV3-2	TRBJ2-7	.
TGTGCCAGCAGTTATCAGGGGTCTTCGGAAGCTTTCTTT	CASSYQGSSEAFF	.	TRBV6-5	TRBJ1-1	medium-sized
TGTGCCAGTAGTAAACCTGCGACAGGGAAGGCGCAGTATTTT	CASSKPATGKAQYF	TRBD1	TRBV19	TRBJ2-3	.
TGTGCCAGCAGCCAAATAGCGCTGACGGGAGATACGCAGTATTTT	CASSQIALTGDTQYF	.	TRBV3-1/TRBV3-2	TRBJ2-3	.
TGTGCCAGCAGCTGGGGGAGAAGGGGGCTCAATGAGCAGTTCTTC	CASSWGRRGLNEQFF	TRBD1	TRBV6-5	TRBJ2-1	once
TGCGCCAGCAGCCAAGAATGGAGAGAGATAACCTACAATGAGCAGTTCTTC	CASSQEWREITYNEQFF	.	TRBV4-3	TRBJ2-1	.
TGTGCCAGCAGTGAACAGGGCGCAAGGGGCTACACCTTC	CASSEQGARGYTF	.	TRBV2	TRBJ1-2	.
TGTGCCAGCAGCTCTCGGACTAGCGGGGTCGGGGAGACCCAGTACTTC	CASSSRTSGVGETQYF	TRBD2	TRBV7-2	TRBJ2-5	.
TGTGCCTACCTCCGGGACAGGGGGCCTGGCTACACCTTC	CAYLRDRGPGYTF	TRBD1	TRBV30	TRBJ1-2	.
TGCGCCAGCAGCTTGGTGGAAGATAATTCACCCCTCCACTTT	CASSLVEDNSPLHF	.	TRBV5-1	TRBJ1-6	.
TGTGCCAGCAGGAGCGGGGTCGGTGAGCAGTTCTTC	CASRSGVGEQFF	TRBD2	TRBV7-2	TRBJ2-1	.